Each of the 20 T cell receptor beta chains below was sequenced from the same sample in a study of cytomegalovirus exposure and HLA in healthy donors. This PCR relied on a set of 60 Vbeta primers and 13 Jbeta primers. TCRdb's table, derived via immunoSEQ multiplex PCR, lists solely in-frame clones and lacks some. The table includes 150,000 to 200,000 clones, roughly 87% detected once. Sequenced input: PBMCs. All receptors come from a man in his fifties in good health and CMV-seropositive.

This sequence joins TRBV5-6 and TRBJ1-5; 7 nucleotides line up with TRBD1. CDR3 size: 15 residues. Germline V CDR1 and CDR2: SGHDT, YYEEEE. The ends lost 2 bases at V and 4 bases at J; junction bases unmatched: 6. CDR3 residues: CASSFRDRLNQPQHF. The CDR3 nucleotides are TGTGCCAGCAGCTTCCGGGACAGATTAAATCAGCCCCAGCATTTT.

The chain recombines TRBV18 with TRBJ1-5; D gene ambiguous. The germline gives CDR1 KGHSH, CDR2 LQKENI. V was clipped by 3 bases and J by 4 bases, with 13 bases between them. CDR3 size: 15 residues. The CDR3 nucleotides are TGTGCCAGCTCACCCGACGTGATGAGGAATCAGCCCCAGCATTTT. It encodes CASSPDVMRNQPQHF.

The rearrangement links TRBV10-3 to TRBJ2-3; 7 bases fit TRBD2. Trimming cost V 6 bases and J 8 bases; bases outside gene matches: 8. Germline CDR1 ENHRY, CDR2 SYGVKD. The CDR3 contains 13 residues. This chain's CDR3 is CAIRQGLEGTQYF. The CDR3 DNA reads as TGTGCCATCAGACAAGGACTAGAGGGTACGCAGTATTTT.

This clone has only one observation. V gene TRBV7-3 combines with J gene TRBJ2-4; 8 bases fit TRBD2. Losses at the gene ends were 1 base for V and 5 bases for J; bases not matched to a gene: 4. The CDR3 sequence is 15 residues long. Germline V CDR1 and CDR2: SGHTA, FQGTGA. Here the CDR3 DNA reads TGTGCCAGCAGCTTAATGGCGGGAGGCCAAAACATTCAGTACTTC. Amino acid sequence: CASSLMAGGQNIQYF.

The chain is built from TRBV28 and TRBJ2-3; 11 nucleotides align to TRBD1. The CDR3 is 15 amino acids. The V segment lost 8 bases and the J segment 5 bases; nucleotides outside the gene matches: 9. Germline CDR1 and CDR2: MDHEN and SYDVKM. CDR3 sequence reads: CASERTGGLGDTQYF. The DNA for the CDR3 is TGTGCCAGCGAAAGGACAGGGGGCTTGGGAGATACGCAGTATTTT.

V is TRBV5-4 and J is TRBJ2-1; 9 bases are shared with TRBD2. Germline CDR1 and CDR2: SGHNT and YYREEE (reference sequence). V trimming: 2 bases; J trimming: 1 base; junction bases outside the gene matches: 4. The length of the CDR3 is 16 residues. CDR3 in amino acids: CASSFRSGRSYNEQFF. Here the CDR3 DNA reads TGTGCCAGCAGCTTCCGAAGCGGGAGGTCCTACAATGAGCAGTTCTTC.

This chain uses TRBV4-1 with TRBJ2-5, with D tentatively TRBD2 (5 bases). This CDR3 has 17 residues. The germline gives CDR1 MGHRA, CDR2 YSYEKL. Trimming removed 1 base from V and 7 bases from J, with 22 bases in between. This CDR3 is CASSQVLAAQGRPTQYF. Here the CDR3 DNA reads TGCGCCAGCAGCCAAGTCCTAGCCGCGCAAGGGCGTCCGACCCAGTACTTC.

V usage is TRBV19 and J usage is TRBJ2-2, with TRBD2 identical over 9 bases. Germline values: CDR1 LNHDA, CDR2 SQIVND (reference sequence). V was pared by 5 bases and J by 4 bases, with 2 bases of the junction left unmatched. This CDR3 spans 14 amino acids. The CDR3 sequence: CASSRLAVTGELFF. CDR3 sequence (DNA): TGTGCCAGTAGTCGACTAGCGGTCACCGGGGAGCTGTTTTTT.

The chain uses TRBV28 and TRBJ1-6; possibly TRBD1 for D (6 bases). This CDR3 region has 14 residues. The V end lost 6 bases, the J end lost 9 bases, and 15 bases lay between the germline ends. Germline loops: CDR1 MDHEN, CDR2 SYDVKM. The CDR3 region is CASRKQGRSSPLHF. The CDR3 DNA is TGTGCCAGCAGGAAACAGGGTCGGTCTTCACCCCTCCACTTT. The full variable domain, completed using reference TRBV28 and TRBJ1-6, is DVKVTQSSRYLVKRTGEKVFLECVQDMDHENMFWYRQDPGLGLRLIYFSYDVKMKEKGDIPEGYSVSREKKERFSLILESASTNQTSMYLCASRKQGRSSPLHFGNGTRLTVT.

The rearrangement uses TRBV2 and TRBJ2-7, with TRBD2 matching 14 bases. The CDR3 is 14 amino acids. The J segment lost 5 bases and the V segment lost 7 bases, leaving 4 bases of the junction unmatched. Germline V lookup: CDR1 SNHLY, CDR2 FYNNEI. Here the CDR3 reads CASIRGLAGDEQYF. The CDR3 region has the DNA TGTGCCAGCATTCGGGGACTAGCGGGAGACGAGCAGTACTTC.

This clone showed up just once. The chain links TRBV19 to TRBJ1-4, with TRBD1 matching 9 bases. In germline, CDR1 is LNHDA, CDR2 SQIVND (reference sequence). Losses at the gene ends were 4 bases for V and 6 bases for J; bases not matched to a gene: 6. There are 15 residues in the CDR3. The chain's CDR3 is CASSKKQGAYEKLFF. As DNA, the CDR3 is TGTGCCAGTAGTAAAAAACAGGGGGCATATGAAAAACTGTTTTTT.

The V gene is TRBV27, the J gene TRBJ2-1; 14 nucleotides line up with TRBD2. V lost 9 bases and J lost 6; bases outside the gene matches: 7. The CDR3 runs 15 residues. Looked up from germline, CDR1 is MNHEY and CDR2 is SMNVEV (reference sequence). The DNA for the CDR3 is TGTGCCAGTACGACTAGCGGGGGGGCCCTCAATGAGCAGTTCTTC. This encodes CASTTSGGALNEQFF.

The chain links TRBV2 to TRBJ1-4; maybe TRBD1 (6 bases). Germline V gene sequence: CDR1 SNHLY, CDR2 FYNNEI. Trimming cost V 6 bases and J 3 bases, with 11 bases left between them. The CDR3 contains 14 residues. The chain's CDR3 is CASSGTRPNEKLFF. CDR3 coding DNA: TGTGCCAGCAGCGGGACAAGGCCTAATGAAAAACTGTTTTTT.

The chain uses TRBV2 and TRBJ2-1; D is unresolved. The CDR3 totals 12 residues. Between the trimmed V and J ends, which lost 4 bases and 4 bases, there was a span of 5 bases. The germline V gene encodes CDR1 SNHLY and CDR2 FYNNEI. The CDR3 sequence: CASSATYNEQFF. DNA of the CDR3: TGTGCCAGCAGTGCCACTTACAATGAGCAGTTCTTC. The full variable domain, in which reference TRBV2 and TRBJ2-1 provide the parts outside the CDR3, is EPEVTQTPSHQVTQMGQEVILRCVPISNHLYFYWYRQILGQKVEFLVSFYNNEISEKSEIFDDQFSVERPDGSNFTLKIRSTKLEDSAMYFCASSATYNEQFFGPGTRLTVL.

This clone was observed a single time. Other DNA sequences in this sample translate to the same CDR3. This rearrangement joins TRBV5-4 to TRBJ2-7; 8 bases match TRBD2. The CDR3 consists of 14 residues. CDR1 and CDR2 (germline): SGHNT, YYREEE (reference sequence). V shed 4 bases and J 1 base; nucleotides not matched to a gene: 4. CDR3 region: CASSPGLVSYEQYF. CDR3 sequence (DNA): TGTGCCAGCAGCCCGGGACTAGTTTCCTACGAGCAGTACTTC.

V and J are TRBV5-4 and TRBJ2-1, with 11 bases identical to TRBD2. The germline V gene encodes CDR1 SGHNT and CDR2 YYREEE (reference sequence). The CDR3 loop spans 16 amino acids. V was clipped by 0 bases and J by 6 bases; unmatched bases: 5. CDR3 amino acids: CASSLEVTSGGNEQFF. The CDR3 coding sequence is TGTGCCAGCAGCTTGGAGGTTACTAGCGGGGGCAATGAGCAGTTCTTC.

This clone was seen once. The chain joins TRBV28 to TRBJ2-7, with D possibly being TRBD1 (6 bases). The V end was cut by 6 bases, the J end by 3 bases, with 12 bases between. Germline CDR1 and CDR2: MDHEN and SYDVKM. This CDR3 has 13 amino acids. CDR3 protein: CASSWTDSYEQYF. The CDR3 nucleotides are TGTGCCAGCAGCTGGACGGACAGCTACGAGCAGTACTTC.

The chain employs TRBV7-2 and TRBJ1-6; maybe TRBD1 (5 bases). The CDR3 runs 15 residues. Trimming removed 4 bases at V and 8 bases at J, with 15 bases between. Looked up from germline, CDR1 is SGHTA and CDR2 is FQGNSA. The CDR3 bases are TGTGCCAGCAGCTCTAGTGCGGGGGTCGATTCACCCCTCCACTTT. Translated, it gives CASSSSAGVDSPLHF.

The gene calls are TRBV7-2 and TRBJ2-5; D ambiguous. V lost 5 bases to trimming and J lost 5 bases, with 12 bases between them. CDR3 length equals 13 residues. Germline V gene data show CDR1 as SGHTA and CDR2 as FQGNSA. This chain's CDR3 is CASSLTISETQYF. Here the CDR3 DNA reads TGTGCCAGCAGCCTAACGATTTCGGAGACCCAGTACTTC.

This chain uses TRBV5-1 with TRBJ2-7; weak D call: TRBD1 (5 bases). There are 15 residues in the CDR3. Germline V gene lookup returns CDR1 SGHRS and CDR2 YFSETQ. V lost 0 bases to trimming and J lost 0 bases, with 10 bases between them. Here the CDR3 DNA reads TGCGCCAGCAGCTTGGGGCAGGGCGCCTCCTACGAGCAGTACTTC. Translated, it gives CASSLGQGASYEQYF.